This entry lists 18 T cell receptor beta chains sequenced from one sample in a study of blood T cell repertoires in COVID-19. This table comes from immunoSEQ multiplex PCR, and its TCRdb copy is limited to in-frame clones, with some not included. Among about 260,000 clones, around 80% were seen once, and the ten largest hold 3.5% to 5%. Material: PBMCs or T cells enriched from blood (not recorded which). All receptors come from a man aged 25-45 years with acute COVID-19.

V is TRBV28 and J is TRBJ2-4, with 7 bases aligning to TRBD1. Germline CDR1 and CDR2: MDHEN and SYDVKM. This CDR3 has 16 amino acids. The V segment lost 3 bases and the J segment 6 bases; nucleotides outside the gene matches: 11. The CDR3 spells CASSFPTGSKSNIQYF. CDR3 nucleotide sequence: TGTGCCAGCAGTTTCCCGACAGGGTCAAAATCAAACATTCAGTACTTC.

This chain links TRBV30 with TRBJ1-3; unclear D gene. Trimming took 2 bases from V and 0 from J, leaving 11 bases between them. Germline-derived CDR1 and CDR2 are GTSNPN and SVGIG (reference sequence). The CDR3 covers 15 residues. This CDR3 reads CAWSPSLASGNTIYF. CDR3 sequence (DNA): TGTGCCTGGAGTCCTTCTCTAGCCTCTGGAAACACCATATATTTT. The full variable domain, rest sourced from reference TRBV30 and TRBJ1-3, is SQTIHQWPATLVQPVGSPLSLECTVEGTSNPNLYWYRQAAGRGLQLLFYSVGIGQISSEVPQNLSASRPQDRQFILSSKKLLLSDSGFYLCAWSPSLASGNTIYFGEGSWLTVV.

The chain recombines TRBV4-3 with TRBJ2-5; 8 bases align to TRBD1. The germline CDR1 and CDR2 sequences are LGHNA and YSLEER. The CDR3 contains 15 residues. V shed 4 bases, J shed 3 bases, and the junction held 7 bases outside the gene matches. The CDR3 loop is CASSPRTGPEETQYF. In DNA, the CDR3 is TGCGCCAGCAGCCCACGGACAGGGCCCGAAGAGACCCAGTACTTC.

At least ten counts were recorded for this clone. The V gene is TRBV6-5, the J gene TRBJ2-5, with 10 positions matching TRBD2. The germline V gene encodes CDR1 MNHEY and CDR2 SVGAGI. V dropped 2 bases and J dropped 2; count of bases not matched to a gene: 5. The CDR3 consists of 16 residues. The CDR3 spells CASSYGPAGGQETQYF. The CDR3 region has the DNA TGTGCCAGCAGTTACGGGCCAGCGGGGGGGCAAGAGACCCAGTACTTC.

The CDR3 sequence is CASSYQETQYF. In DNA form, the CDR3 reads TGTGCCAGCTCGTACCAAGAGACCCAGTACTTC. This chain links TRBV19 with TRBJ2-5; D ambiguous. Between the trimmed V and J ends, which lost 9 bases and 0 bases, there was a span of 5 bases. Germline V CDR1 and CDR2: LNHDA, SQIVND (reference sequence). The CDR3 runs to 11 residues.

The chain recombines TRBV11-2 with TRBJ1-2; 10 nucleotides agree with TRBD1. After removal of 5 bases from V and 3 bases from J, the junction contained 9 bases not matched to a gene. Germline loops: CDR1 SGHAT, CDR2 FQNNGV. This CDR3 region has 16 residues. CDR3 protein: CASSQPGQGLYYGYTF. The CDR3 coding sequence is TGTGCCAGCAGCCAACCGGGACAGGGGCTCTACTATGGCTACACCTTC.

This clone showed up just a few times. V is TRBV15 and J is TRBJ1-6; TRBD1 matches at 8 bases. Germline-derived CDR1 and CDR2 are LNHNV and YYDKDF (reference sequence). This CDR3 is 15 amino acids long. V shed 3 bases, J shed 9 bases, and the junction held 7 bases outside the gene matches. CDR3 bases: TGTGCCACCAGCAGGACAGGGGAAGGTAGTTCACCCCTCCACTTT. As protein: CATSRTGEGSSPLHF. Using reference TRBV15 and TRBJ1-6 for the parts outside the CDR3, the full variable domain is DAMVIQNPRYQVTQFGKPVTLSCSQTLNHNVMYWYQQKSSQAPKLLFHYYDKDFNNEADTPDNFQSRRPNTSFCFLDIRSPGLGDTAMYLCATSRTGEGSSPLHFGNGTRLTVT.

This clone was counted a few times. The chain uses TRBV19 and TRBJ1-1, with a possible D match to TRBD1 (5 bases). The CDR3 is 13 amino acids. V was pared by 5 bases and J by 5 bases, with 12 bases between. The germline CDR1 and CDR2 sequences are LNHDA and SQIVND (reference sequence). The DNA for the CDR3 is TGTGCCAGTAGTGCCAGGGTTGGGACTGAAGCTTTCTTT. Encoded protein: CASSARVGTEAFF.

J is TRBJ2-1 and V is TRBV10-1; 9 positions match TRBD1. Trimming cost V 7 bases and J 8 bases; bases outside gene matches: 15. The CDR3 spans 16 residues. Per the germline V gene, CDR1 is WNHNN and CDR2 is SYGVQD (reference sequence). CDR3 coding DNA: TGCGCCAGCACCCGCAATGTAGGGACAGGGAGAGATGAGCAGTTCTTC. Translation gives CASTRNVGTGRDEQFF.

The sample holds one count of this clone. The DNA for the CDR3 is TGCGCCAGCAGCCTTCGGACAGGGGGGAACACTGAAGCTTTCTTT. It translates to CASSLRTGGNTEAFF. The chain is built from TRBV5-1 and TRBJ1-1; 10 bases line up with TRBD1. Per germline, CDR1 SGHRS and CDR2 YFSETQ. This CDR3 is 15 amino acids long. J lost 1 base, V lost 4 bases, and 4 bases had no gene match.

The chain employs TRBV5-1 and TRBJ2-2, with unresolved D. The germline gives CDR1 SGHRS, CDR2 YFSETQ. This CDR3 spans 14 amino acids. Trimming removed 5 bases from V and 0 bases from J, with 8 bases in between. CDR3 sequence: CASRLATNTGELFF. Written as DNA, the CDR3 is TGCGCCAGCAGACTCGCGACGAACACCGGGGAGCTGTTTTTT. Full variable domain (remainder filled in from reference TRBV5-1 and TRBJ2-2): KAGVTQTPRYLIKTRGQQVTLSCSPISGHRSVSWYQQTPGQGLQFLFEYFSETQRNKGNFPGRFSGRQFSNSRSEMNVSTLELGDSALYLCASRLATNTGELFFGEGSRLTVL.

The chain uses TRBV5-1 and TRBJ1-2, with 11 nucleotides matching TRBD1. Germline V gene lookup returns CDR1 SGHRS and CDR2 YFSETQ. The CDR3 totals 15 residues. The V and J ends lost 4 bases and 0 bases, in that order; junction bases with no gene match: 2. The CDR3 sequence: CASSVGQGANYGYTF. CDR3 nucleotide sequence: TGCGCCAGCAGCGTGGGACAGGGGGCTAACTATGGCTACACCTTC.

V usage is TRBV4-3 and J usage is TRBJ2-5; a possible D gene is TRBD1 (6 bases). Trimming pared 0 bases from V and 4 bases from J, leaving 15 bases between. The CDR3 has 16 amino acids. Germline assignment: CDR1 LGHNA and CDR2 YSLEER. The CDR3 spells CASSQEAWGQAETQYF. The CDR3, as DNA: TGCGCCAGCAGCCAAGAAGCGTGGGGGCAAGCAGAGACCCAGTACTTC.

V and J are TRBV5-6 and TRBJ1-1; 10 bases are shared with TRBD1. Germline values: CDR1 SGHDT, CDR2 YYEEEE. The CDR3 runs to 13 residues. Unmatched junction bases numbered 4, after V lost 5 bases and J lost 6 bases. The CDR3 nucleotides are TGTGCCAGCAGGGGACAGGGGTCCCCTGAAGCTTTCTTT. It codes for CASRGQGSPEAFF.

This chain links TRBV4-3 with TRBJ1-2; D gene uncertain. Germline CDR1 reads LGHNA; CDR2 reads YSLEER. This CDR3 spans 14 amino acids. V lost 0 bases to trimming and J lost 8 bases, with 13 bases between them. This CDR3 is CASSQDLRAGGYTF. The CDR3 DNA sequence: TGCGCCAGCAGCCAAGATCTCCGGGCGGGAGGCTACACCTTC.

The chain couples TRBV18 to TRBJ1-5; 8 positions match TRBD1. The V and J ends lost 1 base and 3 bases, in that order; junction bases with no gene match: 8. Germline values: CDR1 KGHSH, CDR2 LQKENI. The CDR3 consists of 17 residues. The CDR3 here is CASSPLARTGNNQPQHF. CDR3 DNA: TGTGCCAGCTCACCACTCGCCAGGACAGGGAACAATCAGCCCCAGCATTTT. Full variable domain (rest looked up from reference TRBV18 and TRBJ1-5): NAGVMQNPRHLVRRRGQEARLRCSPMKGHSHVYWYRQLPEEGLKFMVYLQKENIIDESGMPKERFSAEFPKEGPSILRIQQVVRGDSAAYFCASSPLARTGNNQPQHFGDGTRLSIL.

V is TRBV2 and J is TRBJ1-1; TRBD1 might be the D (5 bases). Germline V gene lookup returns CDR1 SNHLY and CDR2 FYNNEI. There are 14 residues in the CDR3. V shed 3 bases and J shed 0 bases, with 8 bases lying between them. CDR3 loop: CASSDRRVNTEAFF. For the CDR3, the DNA is TGTGCCAGCAGTGATCGCAGGGTGAACACTGAAGCTTTCTTT.

V gene TRBV12-3 or TRBV12-4 combines with J gene TRBJ1-2; TRBD1 matches 9 bases. V trimming: 6 bases; J trimming: 4 bases; junction bases outside the gene matches: 3. There are 13 residues in the CDR3. DNA for the CDR3: TGTGCCAGCAGAACAGGGGGCGGCTATGGCTACACCTTC. It is translated as CASRTGGGYGYTF.